This paragraph reports one T cell receptor (beta chain). This specimen comes from a study of shared clonotypes between healthy human individuals. Data came from immunoSEQ multiplex PCR; TCRdb stores just in-frame clones and leaves some out. The table shows roughly 2.2 million clones, with under 95% occurring only once. The sequencing sample was made of naive CD4+ T cells from PBMCs. As to subset: CD45RA+ positively selected. This receptor was identified in a man aged 18 to 29 in good health. Some clones in this sample may be carry-over from other donors' samples.

In nucleotides, the CDR3 is TGTGCCAGCAGCTTAGATGGGAACAATGAGCAGTTCTTC. It specifies CASSLDGNNEQFF. The chain is built from TRBV7-9 and TRBJ2-1; D uncertain. The V end was cut by 1 base, the J end by 5 bases, with 6 bases between. CDR3 length: 13 amino acids. CDR1 SEHNR and CDR2 FQNEAQ come from the germline V gene (reference sequence).